These 13 T cell receptor beta chains were all obtained from the same sample, sequenced in a study of cytomegalovirus exposure and HLA in healthy donors. The PCR was carried out with 60 Vbeta primers and 13 Jbeta primers. Libraries were prepared by immunoSEQ multiplex PCR; TCRdb keeps only in-frame clonotypes and omits some of them. The table lists roughly 150,000 clones, roughly four fifths of them singletons, with roughly 8% in the top ten. Sequenced sample: PBMCs. The receptors stem from a male donor in good health and CMV-seropositive.

In its sample, this clone was seen a few times. The CDR3 DNA is TGTGCCAGCAGCTCGAGGGTAGAGAACACTGAAGCTTTCTTT. Its translation is CASSSRVENTEAFF. The gene calls are TRBV7-9 and TRBJ1-1; unclear D gene. The CDR3 is made up of 14 amino acids. Deletions cut 4 bases from V and 1 base from J, with 10 bases between. Looked up from germline, CDR1 is SEHNR and CDR2 is FQNEAQ (reference sequence). Complete variable domain (other parts from reference TRBV7-9 and TRBJ1-1): DTGVSQNPRHKITKRGQNVTFRCDPISEHNRLYWYRQTLGQGPEFLTYFQNEAQLEKSRLLSDRFSAERPKGSFSTLEIQRTEQGDSAMYLCASSSRVENTEAFFGQGTRLTVV.

The chain is built from TRBV11-3 and TRBJ2-2, with D perhaps matching TRBD2 (6 bases). Germline V gives CDR1 SGHNT, CDR2 YENEEA. Between the trimmed V and J ends, which lost 3 bases and 4 bases, there was a span of 9 bases. The CDR3 runs 14 residues. CDR3 nucleotide sequence: TGTGCCAGCAGCTTTAGCGGTAGCACCGGGGAGCTGTTTTTT. This codes for CASSFSGSTGELFF.

The chain uses TRBV4-3 and TRBJ2-1, with 8 bases aligning to TRBD1. CDR1 and CDR2 from the germline V gene are LGHNA and YSLEER. The V gene end was trimmed by 6 bases and the J gene end by 3 bases; junction bases not matched to a gene: 4. CDR3 length: 14 amino acids. The CDR3 here is CASSRGQGYNEQFF. For the CDR3, the DNA is TGCGCCAGCAGTCGAGGACAGGGCTACAATGAGCAGTTCTTC.

The chain recombines TRBV19 with TRBJ1-3; tentatively, D is TRBD1 (5 bases). The CDR3 is made up of 16 amino acids. V gave up 7 bases and J gave up 0 bases, with 16 bases separating them. Germline loops: CDR1 LNHDA, CDR2 SQIVND (reference sequence). CDR3 amino acids: CASKGPRADSGNTIYF. Written as DNA, the CDR3 is TGTGCCAGTAAGGGGCCCCGTGCTGACTCTGGAAACACCATATATTTT.

This chain links TRBV6-5 with TRBJ2-7, with 9 bases lining up with TRBD2. The germline V gene has CDR1 MNHEY and CDR2 SVGAGI. The V segment lost 8 bases and the J segment 1 base; nucleotides outside the gene matches: 6. This CDR3 is 14 amino acids long. The CDR3, as DNA: TGTGCCAGCGGGGCGGGAGGGGTATCCTACGAGCAGTACTTC. Protein sequence: CASGAGGVSYEQYF.

The chain joins TRBV19 to TRBJ1-1; D is undetermined. With 3 bases removed from V and 7 bases from J, the gap between germline ends came to 15 bases. There are 14 residues in the CDR3. Germline assignment: CDR1 LNHDA and CDR2 SQIVND (reference sequence). CDR3 bases: TGTGCCAGTAGTATCCGGGTGGCAGATTATGAAGCTTTCTTT. This translates into CASSIRVADYEAFF.

The rearrangement links TRBV5-6 to TRBJ1-5; 8 nucleotides line up with TRBD1. Germline V CDR1 and CDR2: SGHDT, YYEEEE. Trimming took 4 bases from V and 9 from J; bases not matched to a gene: 9. The CDR3 length is 14 residues. The CDR3, as DNA: TGTGCCAGCAGCCTGTATGGGACAGGCAGGCCCCAGCATTTT. This sequence encodes CASSLYGTGRPQHF. The variable domain in full, with the rest retrieved from reference TRBV5-6 and TRBJ1-5, is DAGVTQSPTHLIKTRGQQVTLRCSPKSGHDTVSWYQQALGQGPQFIFQYYEEEERQRGNFPDRFSGHQFPNYSSELNVNALLLGDSALYLCASSLYGTGRPQHFGDGTRLSIL.

This clone appeared once. V gene TRBV18 combines with J gene TRBJ2-7, with D uncertain. Germline values: CDR1 KGHSH, CDR2 LQKENI. The CDR3 loop spans 14 amino acids. The germline V and J ends were trimmed by 1 base and 3 bases, with 10 bases remaining between them. CDR3 sequence: CASSPRPGNYEQYF. CDR3 DNA sequence: TGTGCCAGCTCACCACGTCCAGGAAACTACGAGCAGTACTTC.

This chain connects TRBV5-1 to TRBJ2-1; no reliable D call. CDR3 size: 13 residues. V was trimmed by 7 bases and J by 5 bases, leaving 13 bases between them. Germline CDR1 reads SGHRS; CDR2 reads YFSETQ. The CDR3 spells CASFAGLNNEQFF. Written as DNA, the CDR3 is TGCGCCAGCTTTGCAGGCCTCAACAATGAGCAGTTCTTC.

This clone was observed a single time. This chain uses TRBV7-6 with TRBJ2-3; TRBD2 aligns across 12 bases. The CDR3 is 16 amino acids. The germline V gene encodes CDR1 SGHVS and CDR2 FNYEAQ. Trimming took 5 bases from V and 5 from J; bases not matched to a gene: 8. CDR3: CASSPLAGGLGDTQYF. CDR3 nucleotides: TGTGCCAGCAGCCCACTAGCGGGAGGACTGGGAGATACGCAGTATTTT.

The rearrangement uses TRBV27 and TRBJ1-5, with 10 bases that match TRBD1. The length of the CDR3 is 16 residues. V shed 0 bases, J shed 4 bases, and the junction held 3 bases outside the gene matches. Germline V gene data show CDR1 as MNHEY and CDR2 as SMNVEV (reference sequence). CDR3 loop: CASSLSQDRGNQPQHF. DNA for the CDR3: TGTGCCAGCAGTTTATCCCAGGACAGGGGGAATCAGCCCCAGCATTTT.

The DNA for the CDR3 is TGTGCCCAAAAAATGTTTAACTATGGCTACACCTTC. Its translation is CAQKMFNYGYTF. V gene TRBV30 combines with J gene TRBJ1-2; D uncertain. Germline values: CDR1 GTSNPN, CDR2 SVGIG (reference sequence). The length of the CDR3 is 12 residues. V lost 8 bases, J lost 1 base, and 11 bases lay in between.

The chain combines TRBV2 with TRBJ2-5, with 8 bases aligning to TRBD2. The germline CDR1 and CDR2 sequences are SNHLY and FYNNEI. The CDR3 length is 16 residues. Trimming took 5 bases from V and 5 from J; bases not matched to a gene: 13. The CDR3 protein is CASSRDSGVIRETQYF. In nucleotides, the CDR3 is TGTGCCAGCAGTAGGGATAGCGGGGTTATTAGGGAGACCCAGTACTTC.